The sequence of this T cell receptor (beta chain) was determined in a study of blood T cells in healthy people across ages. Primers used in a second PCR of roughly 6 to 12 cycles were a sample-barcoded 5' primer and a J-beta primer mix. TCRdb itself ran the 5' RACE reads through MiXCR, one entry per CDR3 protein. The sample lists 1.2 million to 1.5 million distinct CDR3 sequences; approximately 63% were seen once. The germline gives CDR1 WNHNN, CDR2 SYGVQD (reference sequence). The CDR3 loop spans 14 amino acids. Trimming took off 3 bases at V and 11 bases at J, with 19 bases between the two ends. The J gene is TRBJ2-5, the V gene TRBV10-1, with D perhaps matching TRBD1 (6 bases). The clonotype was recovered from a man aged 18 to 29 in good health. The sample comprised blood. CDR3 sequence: CASSEYRVRGEQYF. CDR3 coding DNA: TGCGCCAGCAGTGAATACAGGGTGAGAGGTGAGCAGTACTTC.